This T cell receptor beta chain was recorded in a study of T cells after yellow fever vaccination (dated by TCRdb to between 2019 and 2020). Context from the whole study: The SMART-Seq v4 Ultra Low Input RNA kit was used to prepare libraries from fractions with low cell numbers. Two healthy male donors, one aged 18 to 30 and one aged 30 to 40 years, were included in the cohort. To follow T-cell clones before and after primary and booster YFV17D yellow fever vaccination, bulk TCR alpha and beta repertoires were sequenced over time. Blood was collected at multiple timepoints before and after primary and secondary immunization, and bulk PBMC replicates and cell subsets were isolated. The full study reports these points: Computational filtering was required because FACS-sorted repertoires could contain abundant contaminating clonotypes from the bulk population. A small fraction of clonotypes showed up in both the CD4 and CD8 compartments, probably as a result of convergent recombination. Most clones expanded after primary vaccination (around 96% of CD4 and around 88% of CD8) were re-detected after the booster, suggesting that broad memory maintenance occurred. The study included only a couple of donors, which limits how far the findings can be generalized. Compared with the primary T-cell response, the secondary T-cell response was faster but weaker, reaching its peak on day 5 rather than on day 15.

The instrument was an Illumina NovaSeq 6000. TCR cDNA was synthesized by 5'RACE template switching, through which a universal primer site and unique molecular identifiers were introduced. Priming of cDNA synthesis was performed from both the TCR alpha and TCR beta constant segments. Libraries were amplified in two PCR steps, with sample barcodes and sequencing adapters added in the second step. Sequencing of the libraries was done on either Illumina HiSeq 2500 (2x100 bp) or NovaSeq (2x150 bp). The study's own analysis went as follows. Reads were demultiplexed and collapsed into UMI consensus sequences with MIGEC, and V(D)J alignment was performed with MiXCR. Using edgeR on replicate PBMC samples, clonotypes were called vaccine-responding if FDR was below 0.01 and the log2 fold change was above 5 up to day 15. Bulk clonotypes were assigned CD4 or CD8 identity according to which sequenced CD4 or CD8 repertoire held them at higher abundance. Using fastp trimming at Q25 and MiXCR clonotype assembly, TCRdb reanalyzed the public sequencing data and kept in-frame beta chains. Here each entry gathers all rows of one CDR3 protein and keeps the most common genes and DNA. The V and J calls shown here were made by TCRdb, not taken from the authors' results. In all, the sample holds 300,000 to 400,000 distinct CDR3 sequences, and approximately 13% of those were seen once. The ten biggest clones cover more than 3% of the sample.

Note on this clonotype: No cognate antigen has been identified for it. No base quality information exists; no much larger clone differs at one position.

The treatment or condition label for this specimen denotes: live attenuated yellow fever vaccine strain. PBMCs were isolated from peripheral blood using a standard Ficoll-Paque protocol. CD4 and CD8 T-cell fractions were isolated with Dynabeads CD4 and CD8 positive selection kits. TriZol was used to extract RNA from bulk PBMCs, from CD4 and CD8 fractions, and from dextramer-positive and dextramer-negative fractions. Based on the germline V gene, the CDR1 and CDR2 sequences are SGHRS and YFSETQ. Including cysteine and phenylalanine, the CDR3 has 14 amino acids. The entry retains the CDR3 DNA only, 42 bases that are in frame from base 1. V is shortened by 6 bases, J by 0 bases, and the region joining them spans 9 bases.

The material sequenced was CD4+ T cells sorted from PBMCs, taken 15 days after the yellow fever booster vaccination. Here the chain combines TRBV5-1 and TRBJ2-2, with the D gene too uncertain to name. This TCR derives from a young man who received the YFV17D yellow fever vaccine. This receptor has the CDR3 CASTLGSNTGELFF. The DNA sequence is TGCGCCAGCACCTTAGGATCGAACACCGGGGAGCTGTTTTTT.